The TCR beta chain under discussion was sequenced for a study of radiotherapy plus CTLA-4 blockade in lung cancer. The wider study: Objective responses were documented in about 18% of patients, with disease control in 31%. Study observations and caveats: TCR clones from tumors expanded in blood after radiotherapy plus ipilimumab.

Assay used: immunoSEQ multiplex PCR; TCRdb lists only in-frame clones, some missing. The sample records around 78,000 clones, about four fifths being singletons. Note on this clone: What it recognizes is unknown.

CTLA-4 blockade with ipilimumab, together with focal radiation, was given to patients with chemo-refractory metastatic non-small-cell lung cancer. Specimen: peripheral blood, collected from a patient treated with radiotherapy plus ipilimumab. The receptor's source is a human donor with non-small cell lung cancer who had a partial response to radiotherapy plus ipilimumab. Some clones in this sample may be carry-over from other donors' samples.

The DNA for the CDR3 is TGCGCCAGCAGCTTGGGTGGGACTAGCACAGATACGCAGTATTTT. It is translated as CASSLGGTSTDTQYF. This rearrangement joins TRBV5-1 to TRBJ2-3; weak D call: TRBD2 (6 bases). Trimming left V 0 bases short and J 0 bases short, with 8 bases between. Germline V CDR1 and CDR2: SGHRS, YFSETQ. The CDR3 extends over 15 amino acids.